Included here is one T cell receptor beta chain sequence, with context. This clone was recorded a few times. This receptor's antigen is unknown. Base qualities are not recorded, but no much larger clone differs from it by a single base. This sample also contains other DNA sequences that code for the same CDR3. The CDR3 spans 15 residues, from the cysteine through the phenylalanine. Only CDR3 DNA remains: 45 bases, in frame from the first base. The germline V gene (reference sequence) sets CDR1 to GTSNPN and CDR2 to SVGIG. Trimming removed 3 bases from V and 4 bases from J, leaving 13 bases between the germline ends. Healthy HIV-negative adults with no recently reported acute infections or vaccinations were included as donors. Only Caucasian adults living in Nashville, Tennessee, USA were represented among the donors. Magnetic negative selection was used to enrich CD4+ T cells, after which naive cells were positively selected on CD45RA and the negative fraction became the memory subset. Blood was obtained by leukapheresis, after which PBMCs were separated by Ficoll-Histopaque density gradient centrifugation and cryopreserved in liquid nitrogen vapor phase. Analytical flow cytometry was used to check the purity and quantity of every magnetically sorted T cell population. From each sorted fraction, genomic DNA was isolated and quantified by UV absorbance on a Nanodrop 2000c.

Using the deep immunoSEQ assay, multiplex PCR amplified TCR CDR3 regions from genomic DNA. Extracted genomic DNA from each cell subset was distributed evenly across all wells of several immunoSEQ 96-well plates, and each plate was treated as a replicate. Each replicate PCR for sorted subsets received around 0.2 ug genomic DNA, equal to roughly 29,000 T cell genomes. The purified libraries were quantified using a Qubit 3.0 fluorometer, sized with a Bioanalyzer 2100, and then quantified again using the KAPA Library Quantification kit. Every immunoSEQ 96-well plate was sequenced on a dedicated single-read 150-cycle Illumina NextSeq 550 flow cell. Turning to the authors' computational methods: Because only junctional sequences without quality scores were contained in the immunoSEQ output, filtering matching that applied to full-length reads could not be performed. Sequences were annotated with PyIR, a Python wrapper for IgBLAST v1.9, using IMGT germline references to assign V/J genes and CDR3. Any read was removed if the V/J assignment was weak (E-value above 1e-6), the CDR3 was missing, or the read contained stop codons, out-of-frame junctions, or ambiguous translated residues. V3J clonotypes were defined as sequences sharing an identical inferred V gene, J gene, and CDR3 amino acid sequence. The percentage overlap between two repertoires was calculated by dividing the number of shared unique clonotypes by the size of the smaller repertoire. Repertoire richness was assessed with RTK rarefaction, the Chao1 estimator, and Recon v2.1 estimates of unobserved clonotypes. Generation probabilities for all TCRbeta clonotypes obtained by the gDNA method from a handful of donors were computed using OLGA. This is the immuneACCESS table as TCRdb keeps it, with only in-frame sequences that have V and J called. A part of the clones is gone; compared with another copy, unresolved V genes explain less than half, and the rest is unexplained. The V and J calls and clone size were taken over from that table, and D and trimming were inferred from the DNA. This sample is represented by about 2 million clones; 95% of them were singletons. The leading ten clones occupy 0.1% to 0.15% of the sample.

The data are from a study of shared clonotypes between healthy human individuals (TCRdb year 2020). About the full investigation: A couple of women and three men aged 18 to 49 years were included in the cohort. For each donor, three plates each were used for CD4 naive and CD4 memory, two plates were used for CD8 naive, and one plate was used for CD8 memory. Blood TCR repertoires of about five healthy adults were deeply sequenced to estimate repertoire size and the extent of clonotype sharing between individuals. To increase sequencing depth and limit assay-specific biases, different laboratories used diverse techniques to prepare libraries and sequence TCR repertoires. Per donor, leukapheresis produced somewhere between about 0.94 and 8.9 billion PBMCs. Summary of the overall study and its limitations: The small number of donors limited the genetic and exposure-history diversity represented. Clonotypes shared by all four sorted-subset donors showed higher generation probabilities than non-shared clonotypes. Based on pairwise subsampling, the degree of clonotype sharing among donors was expected to be affected by sequencing depth. Only blood was sampled, and tissue TCR repertoires likely differ from those in blood. Incomplete sequencing was indicated by rarefaction of sorted-subset datasets, despite the large sequencing depth. Roughly 5% of naive CD4, 3.5% of naive CD8, approximately 2.2% of memory CD4, and approximately 0.39% of memory CD8 clonotypes were shared across four donors. Larger estimated clonotype richness was generally found for naive subsets than for memory subsets.

Sequencing used naive CD4+ T cells sorted from blood. This specimen's cell subset or site label, per the study, means: CD45RA+ positively selected. This TCR was recovered from a man in his late teens or twenties in good health. This receptor chain uses TRBV30 and TRBJ1-6, and the D gene may be TRBD1, 6 bases matching. The DNA is as follows: TGTGCCTGGAGAAATCGAGACAGGTATAATTCACCCCTCCACTTT. Its product reads: CAWRNRDRYNSPLHF.